Listed here are 17 T cell receptor beta chains from one sample, sequenced in a study of blood T cell repertoires in COVID-19. Generated by immunoSEQ multiplex PCR, the TCRdb table keeps only in-frame clones and is missing some. The sample holds approximately 120,000 clones; roughly three quarters are singletons and the top ten take around 37%. The sequencing sample was made of peripheral blood. All receptors derive from a man aged 40-49 years with active or convalescent COVID-19.

Only a few counts were recorded for this clone. CDR3 nucleotide sequence: TGTGCCAGCAGGGACAGCTCAAGGGAGACTGAAGCTTTCTTT. It translates to CASRDSSRETEAFF. The chain links TRBV6-4 to TRBJ1-1, with D perhaps TRBD1 (6 bases). Germline lookup yields CDR1 MRHNA and CDR2 SNTAGT. Deletions cut 6 bases from V and 5 bases from J, with 16 bases between. The CDR3 consists of 14 residues.

Remarks on this clone: Other DNA sequences from this sample encode an identical CDR3 as well. V and J are TRBV5-1 and TRBJ2-1; tentatively, D is TRBD1 (6 bases). The length of the CDR3 is 14 residues. Germline CDR1 reads SGHRS; CDR2 reads YFSETQ. The V and J ends lost 0 bases and 4 bases respectively, with 8 bases between them. The CDR3 sequence is CASSLGQAYNEQFF. The CDR3 nucleotides are TGCGCCAGCAGCTTGGGACAGGCGTACAATGAGCAGTTCTTC.

V usage is TRBV15 and J usage is TRBJ1-1; the D gene is possibly TRBD1 (5 bases). The V gene's germline CDR1 is LNHNV and CDR2 YYDKDF (reference sequence). The germline V and J ends were trimmed by 3 bases and 7 bases, with 18 bases remaining between them. The CDR3 runs to 15 residues. The DNA for the CDR3 is TGTGCCACCAGCAGGGCTGCTACAGGTAACTATGAAGCTTTCTTT. It specifies CATSRAATGNYEAFF.

This clone occurred many times. This sample includes further DNA sequences coding for the same CDR3. V gene TRBV27 combines with J gene TRBJ1-1; TRBD1 might be the D (6 bases). The germline V and J ends were trimmed by 2 bases and 3 bases, with 10 bases remaining between them. Germline lookup yields CDR1 MNHEY and CDR2 SMNVEV (reference sequence). CDR3 length equals 14 residues. The CDR3 DNA reads as TGTGCCAGCAGTTTAAGGGGGAGGGACACTGAAGCTTTCTTT. This codes for CASSLRGRDTEAFF.

V usage is TRBV14 and J usage is TRBJ1-4; D possibly corresponds to TRBD1 (5 bases). The CDR3 extends over 14 amino acids. V was pared by 3 bases and J by 6 bases, with 11 bases between. Germline V gene data show CDR1 as SGHDN and CDR2 as FVKESK. CDR3 sequence reads: CASSHWGGDEKLFF. The CDR3 bases are TGTGCCAGCAGCCATTGGGGAGGGGATGAAAAACTGTTTTTT. Combining the CDR3 with reference TRBV14 and TRBJ1-4 gives the whole variable domain EAGVTQFPSHSVIEKGQTVTLRCDPISGHDNLYWYRRVMGKEIKFLLHFVKESKQDESGMPNNRFLAERTGGTYSTLKVQPAELEDSGVYFCASSHWGGDEKLFFGSGTQLSVL.

Here the CDR3 DNA reads TGTGCCAGCAGCTTAAAGGGACAGGGGCCTAATGGGGATACGCAGTATTTT. It yields the protein CASSLKGQGPNGDTQYF. The V call is TRBV7-3, the J call TRBJ2-3, with 10 positions matching TRBD1. V was clipped by 1 base and J by 6 bases; unmatched bases: 10. The CDR3 consists of 17 residues. From germline, CDR1 is SGHTA and CDR2 FQGTGA. The full variable domain, with the rest looked up from reference TRBV7-3 and TRBJ2-3, is GAGVSQTPSNKVTEKGKYVELRCDPISGHTALYWYRQSLGQGPEFLIYFQGTGAADDSGLPNDRFFAVRPEGSVSTLKIQRTERGDSAVYLCASSLKGQGPNGDTQYFGPGTRLTVL.

This chain links TRBV10-3 with TRBJ2-5, with 7 bases identical to TRBD1. Germline lookup yields CDR1 ENHRY and CDR2 SYGVKD. V was pared by 11 bases and J by 1 base, with 7 bases of the junction left unmatched. CDR3 length: 13 residues. The CDR3 region has the DNA TGTGCCTCAAACAGGGGTAGCCAAGAGACCCAGTACTTC. It is translated as CASNRGSQETQYF.

This chain links TRBV11-3 with TRBJ1-2, with 8 bases matching TRBD1. CDR3 length equals 14 residues. The trim removed 3 bases at V and 7 bases at J, leaving 7 bases unmatched. Germline CDR1 and CDR2: SGHNT and YENEEA. The CDR3 loop is CASSLSGGLAGYTF. In DNA, the CDR3 is TGTGCCAGCAGCTTGTCAGGGGGCCTTGCTGGCTACACCTTC.

The genes are TRBV5-1 and TRBJ1-2; tentatively, D is TRBD1 (5 bases). The CDR3 sequence is 16 residues long. Germline V gene sequence: CDR1 SGHRS, CDR2 YFSETQ. Trimming left V 4 bases short and J 4 bases short, with 20 bases between. CDR3 DNA sequence: TGCGCCAGCAGCCCCCTTGGGTCGGGAGGGGTCTATGGCTACACCTTC. This codes for CASSPLGSGGVYGYTF.

This chain links TRBV30 with TRBJ1-5; no clear D gene. The germline gives CDR1 GTSNPN, CDR2 SVGIG (reference sequence). Trimming removed 2 bases from V and 6 bases from J, with 11 bases in between. CDR3 length: 13 amino acids. This CDR3 is CAWSRAGIQPQHF. The CDR3 DNA follows: TGTGCCTGGAGTCGGGCGGGGATTCAGCCCCAGCATTTT.

This clone was recorded only once. This chain links TRBV6-2 or TRBV6-3 with TRBJ2-7, with a possible D match to TRBD2 (6 bases). Germline V CDR1 and CDR2: MNHEY, SVGEGT. The CDR3 is 15 amino acids. V gave up 6 bases and J gave up 3 bases, with 18 bases separating them. CDR3 DNA: TGTGCCAGCAGCTTGCTTGGCGGGGAGAACTACGAGCAGTACTTC. This codes for CASSLLGGENYEQYF.

The chain couples TRBV28 to TRBJ2-5; 8 positions match TRBD1. The junction had 10 bases not matched to a gene; V was cut back by 1 base and J by 3 bases. Germline V gene data show CDR1 as MDHEN and CDR2 as SYDVKM. The CDR3 loop spans 17 amino acids. The CDR3 region has the DNA TGTGCCAGCAGTTTATCCCAAGGTGGGACAGGAAAAGAGACCCAGTACTTC. Protein product: CASSLSQGGTGKETQYF.

This rearrangement joins TRBV29-1 to TRBJ1-3; TRBD1 agrees at 7 bases. J lost 0 bases, V lost 5 bases, and 13 bases had no gene match. The CDR3 extends over 17 amino acids. Looked up from germline, CDR1 is SQVTM and CDR2 is ANQGSEA. CDR3 nucleotides: TGCAGCGTTTTGACAGGGTGGCAAACCGGCTCTGGAAACACCATATATTTT. Protein sequence: CSVLTGWQTGSGNTIYF.

The chain is built from TRBV2 and TRBJ1-1; D gene uncertain. V lost 7 bases and J lost 4, with 13 bases in between. The CDR3 totals 13 residues. Germline V gene lookup returns CDR1 SNHLY and CDR2 FYNNEI. CDR3 region: CASKEGGVTEAFF. For the CDR3, the DNA is TGTGCCAGCAAAGAGGGAGGTGTCACTGAAGCTTTCTTT.

V usage is TRBV10-3 and J usage is TRBJ1-5, with no clear D. Trimming stripped 0 bases from V and 4 bases from J, with 7 bases between. The CDR3 contains 14 residues. Germline-derived CDR1 and CDR2 are ENHRY and SYGVKD. The CDR3 here is CAISESTRNQPQHF. The DNA for the CDR3 is TGTGCCATCAGTGAGTCGACTCGGAATCAGCCCCAGCATTTT.

This sequence joins TRBV20-1 and TRBJ1-2; D remains unclear. Trimming pared 3 bases from V and 3 bases from J, leaving 17 bases between. The length of the CDR3 is 15 residues. CDR1 and CDR2 (germline): DFQATT, SNEGSKA (reference sequence). CDR3: CSASPGQPRDYGYTF. In DNA form, the CDR3 reads TGCAGTGCTAGTCCGGGTCAGCCGAGGGACTATGGCTACACCTTC.

The chain joins TRBV18 to TRBJ1-2, with TRBD1 as a possible D gene (6 bases). The CDR3 contains 13 residues. CDR1 and CDR2 (germline): KGHSH, LQKENI. Trimming took 7 bases from V and 6 from J, leaving 15 bases between them. In nucleotides, the CDR3 is TGTGCCAGCTTACAGGGCCTGGGGGATGGCTACACCTTC. Amino acid sequence: CASLQGLGDGYTF. The full variable domain, rest sourced from reference TRBV18 and TRBJ1-2, is NAGVMQNPRHLVRRRGQEARLRCSPMKGHSHVYWYRQLPEEGLKFMVYLQKENIIDESGMPKERFSAEFPKEGPSILRIQQVVRGDSAAYFCASLQGLGDGYTFGSGTRLTVV.